This T cell receptor beta chain comes out of a study of tissue T cells after allogeneic stem cell transplantation. Study conclusions and caveats: Shared clones across patients were few; motif clustering revealed tissue-specific shared signatures. Only a limited share of tissue TCRs appeared in blood or spleen.

Germline loops: CDR1 GKSSPN, CDR2 SITVG. V was trimmed by 3 bases and J by 4 bases, leaving 9 bases between them. This CDR3 has 12 residues. The data were produced by immunoSEQ multiplex PCR, yet TCRdb's version contains in-frame clones alone and is incomplete. Altogether about 48,000 clones are present, over 65% being singletons, with the ten largest covering around 0.67%. Details on this clone: Its antigen is as yet unknown. Gene names denote mouse genes. The CDR3 goes on 1 residue after the read ends, and that part is filled in from the germline J gene.

The clonotype was recovered from a pool of C57BL/6 mice in good health. The sequenced material came from sorted cells pooled from one or two spleens. This sequence joins TRBV31 and TRBJ1-2, with D perhaps TRBD1 (6 bases). The CDR3 reads CAWSPQGSDYTF. The covered CDR3 bases are TGTGCCTGGAGCCCACAGGGCTCCGACTACACC.